These 20 T cell receptor beta chains were all obtained from the same sample, sequenced in a study of cytomegalovirus exposure and HLA in healthy donors. Only in-frame clones appear in the TCRdb table, and some are missing; sequencing was by immunoSEQ multiplex PCR. The table has around 300,000 clones, roughly 85% seen once. The sequenced material came from PBMCs. The receptors originated from a woman younger than 35 in good health and CMV-seronegative.

This clone has a handful of counts. The V and J genes are TRBV27 and TRBJ2-7; TRBD2 matches 9 bases. The CDR3 runs 16 residues. V lost 3 bases, J lost 1 base, and 7 bases stayed unmatched. Germline V gene sequence: CDR1 MNHEY, CDR2 SMNVEV (reference sequence). The CDR3: CASSFRLAGTSYEQYF. The CDR3 bases are TGTGCCAGCAGTTTCAGGCTAGCGGGGACATCCTACGAGCAGTACTTC.

The chain uses TRBV27 and TRBJ1-1; no firm D call. The V gene's germline CDR1 is MNHEY and CDR2 SMNVEV (reference sequence). Trimming stripped 0 bases from V and 4 bases from J, with 9 bases between. This CDR3 region has 14 residues. Here the CDR3 reads CASSLSGRGTEAFF. The CDR3 DNA is TGTGCCAGCAGTTTATCGGGGAGAGGCACTGAAGCTTTCTTT.

The chain is built from TRBV6-6 and TRBJ2-5; the match to TRBD2 covers 11 bases. After removal of 6 bases from V and 5 bases from J, the junction contained 5 bases not matched to a gene. CDR3 size: 14 residues. CDR1 is MNHNY, CDR2 SVGAGI, per germline (reference sequence). The CDR3 region is CASSHPSGGETQYF. The CDR3 bases are TGTGCCAGCAGCCACCCTAGCGGGGGGGAGACCCAGTACTTC.

The rearrangement joins TRBV7-7 to TRBJ1-1; the D is unclear. Germline-derived CDR1 and CDR2 are SSHAT and FNYEAQ (reference sequence). V lost 3 bases, J lost 6 bases, and 11 bases lay in between. The CDR3 is 13 amino acids. In nucleotides, the CDR3 is TGTGCCAGCAGCTTTACCCGGGGTGCTGAAGCTTTCTTT. This gives the protein CASSFTRGAEAFF.

The chain couples TRBV11-3 to TRBJ2-1; 12 nucleotides match TRBD2. V lost 1 base and J lost 8; bases outside the gene matches: 12. The CDR3 spans 18 residues. Germline V gene sequence: CDR1 SGHNT, CDR2 YENEEA. CDR3 loop: CASSLVTLTSGRMYEQFF. CDR3 coding DNA: TGTGCCAGCAGCTTAGTCACTCTTACTAGCGGGAGGATGTATGAGCAGTTCTTC. Complete variable domain (other parts from reference TRBV11-3 and TRBJ2-1): EAGVVQSPRYKIIEKKQPVAFWCNPISGHNTLYWYLQNLGQGPELLIRYENEEAVDDSQLPKDRFSAERLKGVDSTLKIQPAELGDSAVYLCASSLVTLTSGRMYEQFFGPGTRLTVL.

The rearrangement links TRBV7-2 to TRBJ2-2, with TRBD1 matching 7 bases. Unmatched junction bases numbered 3, after V lost 8 bases and J lost 0 bases. CDR1 is SGHTA and CDR2 is FQGNSA in the germline V gene. The CDR3 has 14 residues. CDR3 protein: CASHTGANTGELFF. The CDR3, as DNA: TGTGCCAGCCATACAGGGGCGAACACCGGGGAGCTGTTTTTT. The full variable domain, rest sourced from reference TRBV7-2 and TRBJ2-2, is GAGVSQSPSNKVTEKGKDVELRCDPISGHTALYWYRQSLGQGLEFLIYFQGNSAPDKSGLPSDRFSAERTGGSVSTLTIQRTQQEDSAVYLCASHTGANTGELFFGEGSRLTVL.

This clone occurred once. V is TRBV9 and J is TRBJ2-2, with 8 bases fitting TRBD2. V gave up 7 bases and J gave up 6 bases; unmatched junction bases: 14. The germline CDR1 and CDR2 sequences are SGDLS and YYNGEE. The CDR3 length is 16 residues. The CDR3 bases are TGTGCCAGCCGATTAGGACTAGCTGTGAGTCCCGGGGAGCTGTTTTTT. It translates to CASRLGLAVSPGELFF.

The chain couples TRBV5-4 to TRBJ1-1; D not resolved. Trimming cost V 2 bases and J 1 base, with 9 bases left between them. Germline assignment: CDR1 SGHNT and CDR2 YYREEE (reference sequence). The CDR3 loop spans 14 amino acids. Here the CDR3 reads CASSFRQRNTEAFF. Written as DNA, the CDR3 is TGTGCCAGCAGCTTCAGACAAAGGAACACTGAAGCTTTCTTT.

This chain links TRBV5-1 with TRBJ1-2, with TRBD1 matching over 10 bases. CDR1 is SGHRS and CDR2 is YFSETQ in the germline V gene. This CDR3 spans 14 amino acids. V lost 0 bases, J lost 8 bases, and 4 bases stayed unmatched. The CDR3 reads CASSLAGTGDGYTF. The CDR3 bases are TGCGCCAGCAGCTTGGCTGGGACAGGGGACGGCTACACCTTC.

The rearrangement uses TRBV6-5 and TRBJ2-1; TRBD2 agrees at 10 bases. Per the germline V gene, CDR1 is MNHEY and CDR2 is SVGAGI. After removal of 4 bases from V and 4 bases from J, the junction contained 4 bases not matched to a gene. CDR3 length equals 15 residues. CDR3 protein: CASSSGTSVYNEQFF. The DNA for the CDR3 is TGTGCCAGCAGTTCCGGGACTAGCGTTTACAATGAGCAGTTCTTC.

The chain carries TRBV30 and TRBJ2-2; D uncertain. The CDR3 loop spans 13 amino acids. V shed 0 bases and J shed 6 bases, with 8 bases lying between them. Germline CDR1 reads GTSNPN; CDR2 reads SVGIG (reference sequence). This CDR3 reads CAWSVQFAGELFF. CDR3 sequence (DNA): TGTGCCTGGAGTGTACAGTTTGCCGGGGAGCTGTTTTTT.

This chain links TRBV6-5 with TRBJ2-7; 10 bases fit TRBD1. J gave up 4 bases and V 5 bases, and 5 bases lay outside the gene matches. Germline CDR1 reads MNHEY; CDR2 reads SVGAGI. The CDR3 totals 14 residues. The CDR3 sequence is CASSLRTGGYEQYF. CDR3 nucleotide sequence: TGTGCCAGCAGTCTACGGACAGGGGGGTACGAGCAGTACTTC.

This clone was found once. The rearrangement joins TRBV28 to TRBJ2-1, with D possibly being TRBD1 (5 bases). The CDR3 consists of 15 residues. The V gene's germline CDR1 is MDHEN and CDR2 SYDVKM. V was clipped by 3 bases and J by 7 bases, with 16 bases between them. The CDR3 sequence: CASSLDVSGSNEQFF. The CDR3 coding sequence is TGTGCCAGCAGTTTGGATGTGTCAGGGTCTAATGAGCAGTTCTTC.

This chain uses TRBV29-1 with TRBJ1-1; tentative D call: TRBD1 (6 bases). The CDR3 is 13 residues long. Germline CDR1 and CDR2: SQVTM and ANQGSEA. The V and J ends lost 7 bases and 1 base respectively, with 13 bases between them. Here the CDR3 DNA reads TGCAGCGGAAACAGGGTAGAGAACACTGAAGCTTTCTTT. It specifies CSGNRVENTEAFF.

V usage is TRBV6-1 and J usage is TRBJ1-5, with 9 bases matching TRBD1. V lost 4 bases, J lost 1 base, and 5 bases stayed unmatched. Germline-derived CDR1 and CDR2 are MNHNS and SASEGT. The CDR3 loop spans 16 amino acids. The CDR3 region has the DNA TGTGCCAGCAGTGGTTGGGGACAGGGAAGCAATCAGCCCCAGCATTTT. This sequence encodes CASSGWGQGSNQPQHF.

There are a few counts of this clone. The rearrangement joins TRBV7-2 to TRBJ1-2; possible D gene TRBD1, 5 bases. The CDR3 spans 17 residues. With 5 bases removed from V and 7 bases from J, the gap between germline ends came to 26 bases. Per the germline V gene, CDR1 is SGHTA and CDR2 is FQGNSA. CDR3 protein: CASSPGLGGRAIGGYTF. The CDR3 DNA reads as TGTGCCAGCAGCCCGGGCCTTGGTGGCAGGGCTATTGGTGGCTACACCTTC.

The J gene is TRBJ1-4, the V gene TRBV5-1, with 7 bases fitting TRBD1. The ends lost 0 bases at V and 8 bases at J; junction bases unmatched: 7. Per the germline V gene, CDR1 is SGHRS and CDR2 is YFSETQ. The CDR3 loop spans 15 amino acids. The DNA for the CDR3 is TGCGCCAGCAGCTTGGGTCAGGGGGTTTTCGAAAAACTGTTTTTT. Translated: CASSLGQGVFEKLFF. Full variable domain (outside the CDR3, taken from reference TRBV5-1 and TRBJ1-4): KAGVTQTPRYLIKTRGQQVTLSCSPISGHRSVSWYQQTPGQGLQFLFEYFSETQRNKGNFPGRFSGRQFSNSRSEMNVSTLELGDSALYLCASSLGQGVFEKLFFGSGTQLSVL.

This CDR3 reads CASSPVAGGGETQYF. CDR3 nucleotides: TGTGCCAGCAGCCCAGTAGCGGGAGGTGGGGAGACCCAGTACTTC. This rearrangement joins TRBV5-6 to TRBJ2-5, with 10 nucleotides matching TRBD2. Germline trimming cut 4 bases from V and 5 bases from J; bases unmatched to any gene: 8. The CDR3 is made up of 15 amino acids. Looked up from germline, CDR1 is SGHDT and CDR2 is YYEEEE.

The chain has TRBV11-3 and TRBJ1-3; 8 bases line up with TRBD1. The germline gives CDR1 SGHNT, CDR2 YENEEA. The CDR3 has 14 amino acids. With V trimmed by 3 bases and J by 4 bases, 2 bases remained unmatched. CDR3 DNA sequence: TGTGCCAGCAGCTTTGGGACAGGCGGAAACACCATATATTTT. Amino acid sequence: CASSFGTGGNTIYF.

The chain combines TRBV5-1 with TRBJ2-1, with D perhaps TRBD1 (6 bases). The CDR3 covers 17 residues. With 0 bases removed from V and 8 bases from J, the gap between germline ends came to 21 bases. Per the germline V gene, CDR1 is SGHRS and CDR2 is YFSETQ. The CDR3 coding sequence is TGCGCCAGCAGCTTGGACAGTAGGACAGTGATTTTGGATGAGCAGTTCTTC. Translated: CASSLDSRTVILDEQFF.